One sample yielded the 30 T cell receptor beta chains listed below, sequenced in a study of cytomegalovirus exposure and HLA in healthy donors. PCR used 60 Vbeta primers and 13 Jbeta primers. Sequencing used immunoSEQ multiplex PCR; TCRdb keeps in-frame clones, though not all of them. The table records roughly 230,000 clones, just under 80% of them present only once. Sequenced sample: PBMCs. Source of these receptors: a boy aged 10-17 years in good health and CMV-seronegative.

This clone was seen a handful of times. The chain links TRBV30 to TRBJ1-4; no definite D call. The CDR3 is made up of 13 amino acids. Trimming left V 3 bases short and J 8 bases short, with 13 bases between. CDR1 is GTSNPN and CDR2 is SVGIG in the germline V gene (reference sequence). The CDR3 nucleotides are TGTGCCTGGAGACGCCAACCCCAGGAAAAACTGTTTTTT. It codes for CAWRRQPQEKLFF.

This clone has just one count. This chain links TRBV5-4 with TRBJ2-5; D might be TRBD2 (5 bases). The CDR3 has 12 amino acids. V was cut by 4 bases and J by 9 bases, with 13 bases left in between. In germline, CDR1 is SGHNT, CDR2 YYREEE (reference sequence). The CDR3 nucleotides are TGTGCCAGCAGCCCCGATCGAGCGGCCCAGTACTTC. The encoded protein is CASSPDRAAQYF.

This clone was detected a few times. The chain joins TRBV5-8 to TRBJ2-3; D not resolved. The germline gives CDR1 SGHTS, CDR2 YDEGEE. Trimming took 2 bases from V and 4 from J, leaving 17 bases between them. CDR3 length: 16 amino acids. In DNA, the CDR3 is TGTGCCAGCAGCTTAGAAAGCCCCGTAGCAGCAGATACGCAGTATTTT. This encodes CASSLESPVAADTQYF.

The J gene is TRBJ1-1, the V gene TRBV7-9; weak D call: TRBD1 (6 bases). Per the germline V gene, CDR1 is SEHNR and CDR2 is FQNEAQ (reference sequence). CDR3 size: 15 residues. V was clipped by 8 bases and J by 0 bases, with 16 bases between them. The CDR3 bases are TGTGCCAGCGAGGGGGAGCGGTTTTTGAACACTGAAGCTTTCTTT. Translating it yields CASEGERFLNTEAFF. The entire variable domain, with the rest obtained from reference TRBV7-9 and TRBJ1-1, is as follows: DTGVSQNPRHKITKRGQNVTFRCDPISEHNRLYWYRQTLGQGPEFLTYFQNEAQLEKSRLLSDRFSAERPKGSFSTLEIQRTEQGDSAMYLCASEGERFLNTEAFFGQGTRLTVV.

The gene calls are TRBV2 and TRBJ1-1, with D perhaps matching TRBD1 (6 bases). Germline V gene lookup returns CDR1 SNHLY and CDR2 FYNNEI. Trimming took off 7 bases at V and 4 bases at J, with 19 bases between the two ends. This CDR3 is built from 15 residues. CDR3 bases: TGTGCCAGCACCCAACGAGGGGGGGGGCTCACTGAAGCTTTCTTT. As protein: CASTQRGGGLTEAFF.

This clone was found a few times. The rearrangement uses TRBV6-5 and TRBJ2-7; D may be TRBD1 (5 bases). Germline V lookup: CDR1 MNHEY, CDR2 SVGAGI. The CDR3 loop spans 14 amino acids. Trimming removed 8 bases from V and 3 bases from J, with 17 bases in between. CDR3 loop: CASVDSQAGYEQYF. DNA for the CDR3: TGTGCCAGCGTAGACTCACAGGCTGGCTACGAGCAGTACTTC.

This clone showed up just a few times. V and J are TRBV7-6 and TRBJ1-1, with D perhaps TRBD1 (5 bases). The germline V gene has CDR1 SGHVS and CDR2 FNYEAQ. The CDR3 covers 14 residues. Trimming cost V 0 bases and J 0 bases, with 5 bases left between them. The CDR3 bases are TGTGCCAGCAGCTTAGCAGGGGTGAACACTGAAGCTTTCTTT. This translates into CASSLAGVNTEAFF.

The rearrangement uses TRBV6-6 and TRBJ2-1, with a weak D call TRBD2 (7 bases). The length of the CDR3 is 15 residues. V dropped 0 bases and J dropped 3 bases, with 9 bases sitting between them. Looked up from germline, CDR1 is MNHNY and CDR2 is SVGAGI (reference sequence). CDR3 in DNA: TGTGCCAGCAGTTACTCCGGGGGGCTCTACAATGAGCAGTTCTTC. Translating gives CASSYSGGLYNEQFF.

The rearrangement links TRBV19 to TRBJ1-3; D call uncertain. V lost 7 bases and J lost 2, with 9 bases in between. Germline V gene lookup returns CDR1 LNHDA and CDR2 SQIVND (reference sequence). The CDR3 sequence is 13 residues long. The CDR3 sequence: CASTAVTGNTIYF. The CDR3 DNA is TGTGCCAGTACGGCGGTAACTGGAAACACCATATATTTT.

The chain is built from TRBV29-1 and TRBJ1-5; TRBD1 matches 7 bases. The CDR3 sequence is 14 residues long. Unmatched junction bases numbered 5, after V lost 4 bases and J lost 2 bases. CDR1 is SQVTM, CDR2 ANQGSEA, per germline. CDR3 coding DNA: TGCAGCGTTGCAGGGGGTTATGGCAATCAGCCCCAGCATTTT. Protein sequence: CSVAGGYGNQPQHF.

This clone was detected only once. J is TRBJ1-3 and V is TRBV6-1; D possibly corresponds to TRBD1 (5 bases). This CDR3 comprises 14 residues. V lost 4 bases and J 3 bases, leaving 10 bases between the germline ends. The germline V gene encodes CDR1 MNHNS and CDR2 SASEGT. The CDR3 nucleotides are TGTGCCAGCAGTGGAGGGACTCTTGGAAACACCATATATTTT. It is translated as CASSGGTLGNTIYF.

J is TRBJ1-1 and V is TRBV7-2; D is perhaps TRBD1 (6 bases). The CDR3 runs to 15 residues. Trimming stripped 5 bases from V and 5 bases from J, with 18 bases between. The germline V gene has CDR1 SGHTA and CDR2 FQGNSA. The CDR3 DNA reads TGTGCCAGCAGCCCGCATCGCCGAGACAGGACTGAAGCTTTCTTT. This gives the protein CASSPHRRDRTEAFF.

To note about this clone: The missing conserved phenylalanine or tryptophan at the end of this CDR3 makes a read error likely. This chain joins TRBV28 and TRBJ1-1, with D tentatively TRBD1 (6 bases). V lost 2 bases and J 4 bases, leaving 11 bases between the germline ends. The CDR3 has 14 residues. The germline V gene has CDR1 MDHEN and CDR2 SYDVKM. CDR3 DNA sequence: TGTGCCAGCAGTTTACAGGGGTGGTTCACTGAAGCTTTCCTT. This gives the protein CASSLQGWFTEAFL.

V usage is TRBV6-5 and J usage is TRBJ2-1; TRBD1 matches at 7 bases. Germline values: CDR1 MNHEY, CDR2 SVGAGI. The length of the CDR3 is 12 residues. Germline trimming cut 6 bases from V and 10 bases from J; bases unmatched to any gene: 6. In nucleotides, the CDR3 is TGTGCCAGCAGCTCTACAGGGGTGGAGCAGTTCTTC. Amino acids: CASSSTGVEQFF.

The rearrangement joins TRBV18 to TRBJ1-4; tentative D call: TRBD1 (6 bases). This CDR3 comprises 17 residues. The V end was cut by 4 bases, the J end by 6 bases, with 21 bases between. Looked up from germline, CDR1 is KGHSH and CDR2 is LQKENI. CDR3 bases: TGTGCCAGCTCACAGACCGGGACTAGGGCAGGGGATGAAAAACTGTTTTTT. It yields the protein CASSQTGTRAGDEKLFF.

This clone was detected once. The CDR3 end shows no conserved phenylalanine or tryptophan, and so a read error is likely. The DNA is left out, because the CDR3 cannot be placed on it with certainty; the CDR3 is given as TCRdb lists it. The V gene is TRBV2, the J gene TRBJ2-3; the table's D call, TRBD2, was not checked against the DNA. From its first to its last residue, the CDR3 has 11 amino acids. Germline V gives CDR1 SNHLY, CDR2 FYNNEI. The CDR3 sequence: CASSSAGAISL.

This chain links TRBV6-5 with TRBJ2-3; the D gene is possibly TRBD2 (6 bases). Germline CDR1 MNHEY, CDR2 SVGAGI. CDR3 size: 16 residues. Trimming removed 4 bases from V and 8 bases from J, with 22 bases in between. DNA of the CDR3: TGTGCCAGCAGTTCATCCCGGGACTCGCTGGTCGGTACGCAGTATTTT. Protein: CASSSSRDSLVGTQYF.

The chain is built from TRBV30 and TRBJ2-1, with TRBD2 matching 10 bases. Germline assignment: CDR1 GTSNPN and CDR2 SVGIG (reference sequence). J was trimmed by 3 bases and V by 0 bases; bases with no gene match: 2. The CDR3 is 15 amino acids. The CDR3 region has the DNA TGTGCCTGGAGTGTCGGGACTAGCGACTACAATGAGCAGTTCTTC. It encodes CAWSVGTSDYNEQFF. The complete variable domain, with remaining parts taken from reference TRBV30 and TRBJ2-1, reads SQTIHQWPATLVQPVGSPLSLECTVEGTSNPNLYWYRQAAGRGLQLLFYSVGIGQISSEVPQNLSASRPQDRQFILSSKKLLLSDSGFYLCAWSVGTSDYNEQFFGPGTRLTVL.

Details on this clone: Since a much larger clone is just one base distant, this may be a read error. The chain combines TRBV7-2 with TRBJ2-7; D may be TRBD2 (5 bases). CDR1 is SGHTA, CDR2 FQGNSA, per germline. V was clipped by 2 bases and J by 0 bases, with 8 bases between them. CDR3 length: 14 residues. The CDR3 here is CASSLSGNSYEQYF. The DNA of the CDR3 is TGTGCCAGCAGCTTATCGGGGAACTCCTACGAGCAGTACTTC. Supplemented by reference TRBV7-2 and TRBJ2-7, the full variable domain reads GAGVSQSPSNKVTEKGKDVELRCDPISGHTALYWYRQSLGQGLEFLIYFQGNSAPDKSGLPSDRFSAERTGGSVSTLTIQRTQQEDSAVYLCASSLSGNSYEQYFGPGTRLTVT.

For this clone: Because it lacks the conserved phenylalanine or tryptophan at the end, this CDR3 is likely a read error. The chain recombines TRBV6-1 with TRBJ1-2; D perhaps matches TRBD1 (6 bases). CDR1 and CDR2 from the germline V gene are MNHNS and SASEGT. This CDR3 is built from 13 residues. The ends were cut back, 3 bases at V and 7 bases at J, with 12 bases in the middle. The CDR3 spells CASSEPQGRGYTS. DNA of the CDR3: TGTGCCAGCAGTGAGCCACAGGGACGTGGCTACACCTCC.

J is TRBJ1-1 and V is TRBV5-1; 8 nucleotides line up with TRBD1. The V and J ends lost 1 base and 1 base, in that order; junction bases with no gene match: 12. This CDR3 has 18 amino acids. From germline, CDR1 is SGHRS and CDR2 YFSETQ. The CDR3 spells CASSLPQQGANKNTEAFF. The CDR3 nucleotides read TGCGCCAGCAGCTTGCCTCAGCAGGGGGCAAATAAGAACACTGAAGCTTTCTTT.

This sequence joins TRBV11-3 and TRBJ2-3, with 7 nucleotides matching TRBD2. J gave up 4 bases and V 1 base, and 8 bases lay outside the gene matches. Germline lookup yields CDR1 SGHNT and CDR2 YENEEA. The CDR3 is 16 residues long. The CDR3: CASSLVSGGRADTQYF. In nucleotides, the CDR3 is TGTGCCAGCAGCTTAGTGTCGGGGGGTCGTGCAGATACGCAGTATTTT.

The rearrangement joins TRBV2 to TRBJ2-7, with 7 bases that match TRBD1. Germline CDR1 reads SNHLY; CDR2 reads FYNNEI. The CDR3 length is 15 residues. With V trimmed by 3 bases and J by 7 bases, 12 bases remained unmatched. CDR3 loop: CASSDGKQGLMEQYF. CDR3 nucleotide sequence: TGTGCCAGCAGTGATGGTAAACAGGGGCTTATGGAGCAGTACTTC.

The rearrangement links TRBV21-1 to TRBJ1-5; the table's D call, TRBD1, has no DNA check behind it. TRBV21-1 is listed as a pseudogene. CDR3 size: 18 residues. The CDR3 region has the DNA TGTGCCAGCAGCAAAGGAAGACGTATAGGACAGGGTATCTTGCCCCAGCATTTT. Translated: CASSKGRRIGQGILPQHF.

The V gene is TRBV19, the J gene TRBJ2-1; 9 bases agree with TRBD2. This CDR3 spans 14 amino acids. With V trimmed by 10 bases and J by 7 bases, 11 bases remained unmatched. The V gene's germline CDR1 is LNHDA and CDR2 SQIVND (reference sequence). The CDR3 sequence is CATGRGTSMNEQFF. For the CDR3, the DNA is TGTGCCACTGGGAGGGGGACTAGCATGAATGAGCAGTTCTTC.

The J gene is TRBJ2-2, the V gene TRBV5-1, with D unclear. The CDR3 loop spans 14 amino acids. CDR1 is SGHRS, CDR2 YFSETQ, per germline. V lost 4 bases and J 2 bases, leaving 9 bases between the germline ends. CDR3 loop: CASSLTLNTGELFF. In DNA form, the CDR3 reads TGCGCCAGCAGCCTGACTCTTAACACCGGGGAGCTGTTTTTT.

The V gene is TRBV7-9, the J gene TRBJ1-2; unclear D gene. The CDR3 spans 16 residues. Germline V gene lookup returns CDR1 SEHNR and CDR2 FQNEAQ (reference sequence). Trimming shortened V by 6 bases and J by 8 bases, and 25 bases separated the two germline ends. CDR3 nucleotide sequence: TGTGCCAGCAGTCTAGTCCCCGGCGGCACGGGTTACGGCTACACCTTC. Protein product: CASSLVPGGTGYGYTF.

The chain employs TRBV18 and TRBJ1-1; no clear D. The CDR3 loop spans 15 amino acids. In germline, CDR1 is KGHSH, CDR2 LQKENI. Deletions cut 3 bases from V and 0 bases from J, with 11 bases between. The CDR3 region is CASSPGVDMNTEAFF. CDR3 coding DNA: TGTGCCAGCTCACCCGGGGTCGACATGAACACTGAAGCTTTCTTT.

The V and J genes are TRBV2 and TRBJ2-2; no clear D gene. Germline-derived CDR1 and CDR2 are SNHLY and FYNNEI. With 3 bases removed from V and 7 bases from J, the gap between germline ends came to 18 bases. The CDR3 sequence is 16 residues long. The CDR3 loop is CASSDRLAGTGGELFF. The CDR3 DNA reads TGTGCCAGCAGTGATCGTCTGGCCGGAACGGGCGGGGAGCTGTTTTTT.

The chain couples TRBV21-1 to TRBJ1-4. TRBV21-1 is a recognized pseudogene. This CDR3 has 15 amino acids. Here the CDR3 reads CASVPREVTNEKLFF. The CDR3 DNA follows: TGTGCCAGCGTTCCACGGGAAGTTACTAATGAAAAACTGTTTTTT.